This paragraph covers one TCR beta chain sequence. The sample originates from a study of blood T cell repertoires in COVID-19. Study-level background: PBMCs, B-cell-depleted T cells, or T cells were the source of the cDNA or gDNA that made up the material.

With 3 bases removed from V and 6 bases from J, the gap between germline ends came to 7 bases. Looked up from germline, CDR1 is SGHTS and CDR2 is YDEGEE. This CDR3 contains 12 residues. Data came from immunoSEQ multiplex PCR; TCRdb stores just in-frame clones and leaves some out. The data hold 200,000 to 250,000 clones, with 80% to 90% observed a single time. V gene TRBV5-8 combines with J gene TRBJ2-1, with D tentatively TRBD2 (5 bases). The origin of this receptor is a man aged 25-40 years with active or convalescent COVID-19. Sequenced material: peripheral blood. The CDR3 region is CASSSRGNEQFF. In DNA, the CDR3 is TGTGCCAGCAGCTCCCGGGGCAATGAGCAGTTCTTC.